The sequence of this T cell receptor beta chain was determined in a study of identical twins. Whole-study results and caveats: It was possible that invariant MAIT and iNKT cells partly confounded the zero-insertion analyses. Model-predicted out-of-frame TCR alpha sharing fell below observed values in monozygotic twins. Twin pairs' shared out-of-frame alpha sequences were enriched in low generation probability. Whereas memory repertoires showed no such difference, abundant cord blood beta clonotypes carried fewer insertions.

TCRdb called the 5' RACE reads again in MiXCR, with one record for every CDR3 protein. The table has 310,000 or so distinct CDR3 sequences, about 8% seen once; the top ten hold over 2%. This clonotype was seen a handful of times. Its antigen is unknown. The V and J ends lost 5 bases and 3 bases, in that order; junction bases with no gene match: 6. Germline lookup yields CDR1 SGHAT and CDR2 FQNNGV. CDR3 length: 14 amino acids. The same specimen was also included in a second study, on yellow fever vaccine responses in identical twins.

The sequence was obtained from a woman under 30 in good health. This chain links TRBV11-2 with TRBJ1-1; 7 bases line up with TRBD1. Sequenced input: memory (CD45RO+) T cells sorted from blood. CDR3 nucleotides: TGTGCCAGCAGCGCCACGACAGGGCACACTGAAGCTTTCTTT. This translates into CASSATTGHTEAFF. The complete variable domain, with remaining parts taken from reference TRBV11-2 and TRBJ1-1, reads EAGVAQSPRYKIIEKRQSVAFWCNPISGHATLYWYQQILGQGPKLLIQFQNNGVVDDSQLPKDRFSAERLKGVDSTLKIQPAKLEDSAVYLCASSATTGHTEAFFGQGTRLTVV.